The clone carrying this TCR beta chain was seen repeatedly, ten times or more. The antigen remains unidentified. There are 15 residues in the CDR3. Germline V gene lookup returns CDR1 SGHRS and CDR2 YFSETQ. V was trimmed by 0 bases and J by 0 bases, leaving 10 bases between them. The entry originates in a study of breast tumors, draining lymph nodes, adjacent tissues. The lymph nodes were axillary draining lymph nodes from breast cancer patients. TCRdb recomputed calls from the multiplex PCR reads with MiXCR, one row per CDR3 protein. The profile shows 150,000 to 200,000 distinct CDR3 sequences, roughly a third of them singletons. Whole-study results and caveats: Compared with lymph nodes, tumors were less diverse; compared with nontumor tissue, more. Tumor and nontumor repertoires were significantly more similar in luminal-like than in basal-like breast cancer. That most tumor T cells come from lymph nodes remained unproven.

The sequenced sample was axillary lymph node tissue. The V and J genes are TRBV5-1 and TRBJ2-7; D remains unclear. The TCR was taken from a female donor with breast cancer. Some clones in this sample may be carry-over from other donors' samples. The DNA of the CDR3 is TGCGCCAGCAGCTTGGACCCCGCTAGCTCCTACGAGCAGTACTTC. Translated: CASSLDPASSYEQYF.